This paragraph reports one T cell receptor beta chain. This record comes from a study of blood T cell repertoires in COVID-19. Assay used: immunoSEQ multiplex PCR; TCRdb lists only in-frame clones, some missing. In the table there are 300,000 to 450,000 clones, more than 70% of which are singletons. The clonotype comes from a woman aged 55-69 years with COVID-19, enrolled during active disease. Sample: peripheral blood.

This CDR3 is CASTLHSGGRNQPQHF. CDR3 DNA sequence: TGTGCCAGTACCCTACACAGCGGGGGACGCAATCAGCCCCAGCATTTT. The chain is built from TRBV19 and TRBJ1-5; weak D call: TRBD1 (5 bases). The CDR3 runs to 16 residues. Germline V lookup: CDR1 LNHDA, CDR2 SQIVND (reference sequence). Trimming pared 7 bases from V and 2 bases from J, leaving 18 bases between.